Listed below are T cell receptor beta chains from one sample, sequenced in a study of OX40 agonist ivuxolimab in advanced cancers. Clones were read by immunoSEQ multiplex PCR, and TCRdb kept only the in-frame ones, dropping some. The table lists around 60,000 clones, 77% of them singletons. Sample: CD4+ or CD8+ T cells sorted from blood, taken in a trial of the OX40 agonist ivuxolimab. These receptors were collected from an adult with an advanced solid tumor such as melanoma, head and neck, liver or kidney cancer. CDR3s include the opening cysteine and the closing phenylalanine or tryptophan. The order of the fields is D gene, V gene, J gene, clone size, CDR3 DNA, CDR3 protein. The D gene is left open where the match is weak. Part of the rows lack a size; the others show once, few, many or a class for expanded clones.

NA,TRBV7-2,TRBJ1-6,NA,TGTGCCAGCAGCTTTACTCCAGGGGCCCTCCACTTT,CASSFTPGALHF
NA,TRBV2,TRBJ2-2,NA,TGTGCCAGCAGTCCCGGGACAAACACCGGGGAGCTGTTTTTT,CASSPGTNTGELFF
NA,TRBV2,TRBJ2-5,NA,TGTGCCAGCAGTGCCTCCACACCCCAAGAGACCCAGTACTTC,CASSASTPQETQYF
NA,TRBV5-1,TRBJ1-1,NA,TGCGCCAGCAGCTTGGCCGCGGTCGGCACTGAAGCTTTCTTT,CASSLAAVGTEAFF
TRBD1,TRBV7-2,TRBJ1-5,many,TGTGCCAGCAGCTTCGGACAGGCCTATCAGCCCCAGCATTTT,CASSFGQAYQPQHF
TRBD1,TRBV7-2,TRBJ1-3,few,TGTGCCAGCAGCTTACAGGGGGCCGGAGACACCATATATTTT,CASSLQGAGDTIYF
NA,TRBV6-5,TRBJ1-2,NA,TGTGCCAGCAGTTACTCGTTAACCAACTATGGCTACACCTTC,CASSYSLTNYGYTF
NA,TRBV7-2,TRBJ2-7,NA,TGTGCCAGCGCCCAACAGGACTCCTACGAGCAGTACTTC,CASAQQDSYEQYF
NA,TRBV7-2,TRBJ2-2,NA,TGTGCCAGCAGCCCAGGCGGCGCGGGGGCTCCCGGGGAGCTGTTTTTT,CASSPGGAGAPGELFF
TRBD2,TRBV11-2,TRBJ2-3,NA,TGTGCCAGCAGCCCCCGACTAGCGGGAGTGCACAGGGATACGCAGTATTTT,CASSPRLAGVHRDTQYF
NA,TRBV28,TRBJ1-1,NA,TGTGCCAGCAGGTTCAGGAACACTGAAGCTTTCTTT,CASRFRNTEAFF
NA,TRBV7-9,TRBJ2-2,NA,TGTGCCAGCAGCCCCCGGCTACTCACCGGGGAGCTGTTTTTT,CASSPRLLTGELFF
TRBD2,TRBV11-2,TRBJ2-1,NA,TGTGCCAGCAGTCCCCGACTAGCGGGGAGTGGCGATGAGCAGTTCTTC,CASSPRLAGSGDEQFF
NA,TRBV2,TRBJ2-7,NA,TGTGCCAGCAGTGGGGGAGTTCGTTCCCTTGAGCAGTACTTC,CASSGGVRSLEQYF
TRBD1,TRBV10-1,TRBJ2-3,NA,TGCGCCAGCAGTCGGGGACAGGATACGCAGTATTTT,CASSRGQDTQYF
TRBD2,TRBV6-5,TRBJ2-3,NA,TGTGCCAGCAGTTACGGGGAGGGGAGCACAGATACGCAGTATTTT,CASSYGEGSTDTQYF
NA,TRBV7-6,TRBJ1-6,few,TGTGCCAGCAGCCCACAGGAATATAATTCACCCCTCCACTTT,CASSPQEYNSPLHF
TRBD1,TRBV11-2,TRBJ1-2,few,TGTGCCAGCAGCTTAACAGGACAGGGCGGCTATGGCTACACCTTC,CASSLTGQGGYGYTF
NA,TRBV23-1,TRBJ1-1,many,TGCGCCAGCAGAAGCCGGACAGTTAACACTGAAGCTTTCTTT,CASRSRTVNTEAFF
NA,TRBV6-5,TRBJ2-7,few,TGTGCCAGCCATTCACCGGGACTCTCCGAGCAGTACTTC,CASHSPGLSEQYF
NA,TRBV29-1,TRBJ2-4,few,TGCAGCGTTGAGGAAAGGGGGGGCGCGGGTTTAGTCAAAAACATTCAGTACTTC,CSVEERGGAGLVKNIQYF
NA,TRBV9,TRBJ1-1,NA,TGTGCCAGCAGCGTAGACGAGGGGCGTTCGAACACTGAAGCTTTCTTT,CASSVDEGRSNTEAFF
TRBD2,TRBV5-1,TRBJ2-1,NA,TGCGCCAGCACCCCGGGGAGCGGGAGGGCCTATGAGCAGTTCTTC,CASTPGSGRAYEQFF
TRBD2,TRBV5-4,TRBJ2-2,NA,TGTGCCAGCAGCTTTGGCGGGGGGGCGATGACCGGGGAGCTGTTTTTT,CASSFGGGAMTGELFF
NA,TRBV15,TRBJ1-1,NA,TGTGCCACCAGCGAGGGACGGCCTATGAACACTGAAGCTTTCTTT,CATSEGRPMNTEAFF